Shown below are 7 T cell receptor beta chains from a single sample sequenced in a study of blood T cells in healthy people across ages. The second PCR ran about 6 to 11 cycles with a sample-barcoded 5' primer and J-beta primers. TCRdb itself ran the 5' RACE reads through MiXCR, one entry per CDR3 protein. The sample records roughly 1.7 million distinct CDR3 sequences, roughly 30% being singletons. Input material: blood. All receptors derive from a woman in her 30s in good health.

This clonotype was detected only a few times. V usage is TRBV7-6 and J usage is TRBJ2-7; D might be TRBD2 (7 bases). Germline V lookup: CDR1 SGHVS, CDR2 FNYEAQ. This CDR3 is built from 18 residues. The V gene lost 4 bases and the J gene lost 5 bases, with 27 bases spanning the gap. The CDR3 coding sequence is TGTGCCAGCAGCTGGGGCGGGGGCCCAGGTGTAGGGATGGACGAGCAGTACTTC. Translation gives CASSWGGGPGVGMDEQYF.

A word on this clonotype: This clone may be a read error of a much larger clone one base away. The rearrangement joins TRBV7-7 to TRBJ2-5, with D perhaps matching TRBD2 (6 bases). From germline, CDR1 is SSHAT and CDR2 FNYEAQ (reference sequence). This CDR3 contains 14 residues. Here the CDR3 DNA reads TGTACCAGCAGCTCCGTAAGCGGGCAAGAGACCCAGTACTTC. Protein sequence: CTSSSVSGQETQYF.

The chain links TRBV7-6 to TRBJ2-7, with 11 bases aligning to TRBD1. The CDR3 is 16 amino acids. J lost 3 bases, V lost 5 bases, and 9 bases had no gene match. Germline CDR1 is SGHVS and CDR2 is FNYEAQ. CDR3 loop: CASSQGTGGNLYEQYF. The CDR3 region has the DNA TGTGCCAGCAGCCAGGGGACAGGGGGGAACCTCTACGAGCAGTACTTC.

The V gene is TRBV5-1, the J gene TRBJ2-5; D may be TRBD2 (6 bases). V was cut by 0 bases and J by 5 bases, with 17 bases left in between. The CDR3 runs to 16 residues. Germline V gene lookup returns CDR1 SGHRS and CDR2 YFSETQ. CDR3 protein: CASSLAVRGQRETQYF. The CDR3 DNA is TGCGCCAGCAGCTTGGCGGTGCGGGGCCAAAGGGAGACCCAGTACTTC.

J is TRBJ2-1 and V is TRBV5-1; 10 nucleotides match TRBD2. This CDR3 comprises 18 residues. CDR1 SGHRS and CDR2 YFSETQ come from the germline V gene. After removal of 0 bases from V and 4 bases from J, the junction contained 10 bases not matched to a gene. CDR3 sequence (DNA): TGCGCCAGCAGCTTGGTCCCCGGGCTAGCGGGAGAGTACAATGAGCAGTTCTTC. Translating it yields CASSLVPGLAGEYNEQFF.

Comment on this clonotype: Being one base from a much bigger clone, this may be a read error. The gene calls are TRBV7-2 and TRBJ2-1; TRBD2 is a possible D gene (6 bases). In germline, CDR1 is SGHTA, CDR2 FQGNSA. The V and J ends lost 4 bases and 6 bases respectively, with 16 bases between them. This CDR3 is built from 15 residues. The DNA for the CDR3 is TGTGCCAGCAGCTCTCGGGGGATCTCTGGCAATGAGCAGTTCTTC. Encoded protein: CASSSRGISGNEQFF. Filled out from reference TRBV7-2 and TRBJ2-1, the complete variable domain reads GAGVSQSPSNKVTEKGKDVELRCDPISGHTALYWYRQSLGQGLEFLIYFQGNSAPDKSGLPSDRFSAERTGGSVSTLTIQRTQQEDSAVYLCASSSRGISGNEQFFGPGTRLTVL.

This clonotype came up once. A much larger clone lies a single base off, so this may be a read error. V and J are TRBV20-1 and TRBJ2-4, with D maybe TRBD1 (5 bases). The J call may be wrong; the DNA end is better matched by TRBJ2-7. This CDR3 spans 15 amino acids. CDR1 and CDR2 from the germline V gene are DFQATT and SNEGSKA (reference sequence). The CDR3 loop reads CSARDSTRGNNEQYF. CDR3 nucleotide sequence: TGCAGTGCTAGAGATAGCACAAGGGGCAACAACGAGCAGTACTTC.